The rows below give T cell receptor beta chains drawn from one sample of a study of T cell responses to AZD1222 COVID-19 vaccine. Libraries were prepared by immunoSEQ multiplex PCR; TCRdb keeps only in-frame clonotypes and omits some of them. The sample carries approximately 80,000 clones, about 90% recorded once. The specimen was peripheral blood, collected on day 0 of AZD1222 vaccination. The receptors were gathered from an adult in good health. The CDR3 runs from the conserved cysteine through the conserved F or W. D genes are given only for firm matches. For some rows the clone size is stated as once, few or many, or as a class when expanded; others skip it.

size	J	V	D	CDR3	DNA
once	TRBJ1-2	TRBV29-1	-	CSAGDGRGYTF	TGCAGCGCGGGGGACGGCCGAGGCTACACCTTC
-	TRBJ1-5	TRBV5-4	-	CASSSPNQPQHF	TGTGCCAGCAGTTCCCCCAATCAGCCCCAGCATTTT
few	TRBJ1-6	TRBV7-8	TRBD1	CASSVDRGNSPLHF	TGTGCCAGCAGCGTAGACAGGGGAAATTCACCCCTCCACTTT
-	TRBJ2-2	TRBV27	TRBD1	CASAGRTGMNTGELFF	TGTGCCAGCGCGGGTCGGACAGGGATGAACACCGGGGAGCTGTTTTTT
-	TRBJ2-3	TRBV24-1	TRBD1	CATSDPPGTGVADTQYF	TGTGCCACCAGTGATCCACCCGGGACAGGGGTGGCAGATACGCAGTATTTT
once	TRBJ1-5	TRBV7-2	-	CASTFDGSNQPQHF	TGTGCCTCCACCTTTGATGGGAGCAATCAGCCCCAGCATTTT
-	TRBJ1-1	TRBV7-9	-	CASSPRGLIYTEAFF	TGTGCCAGCAGCCCTAGGGGACTAATCTACACTGAAGCTTTCTTT
-	TRBJ2-1	TRBV10-3	-	CAVGLSSYNEQFF	TGTGCCGTCGGACTAAGCTCCTACAATGAGCAGTTCTTC
-	TRBJ1-5	TRBV2	-	CASSAPHGGHSNQPQHF	TGTGCCAGCAGTGCCCCACACGGGGGCCATAGCAATCAGCCCCAGCATTTT
-	TRBJ1-5	TRBV5-1	-	CASSLFGDSNQPQHF	TGCGCCAGCAGCTTGTTCGGAGATAGCAATCAGCCCCAGCATTTT
-	TRBJ1-1	TRBV11-3	-	CASSLLGHSNTEAFF	TGTGCCAGCAGCTTACTGGGACATTCGAACACTGAAGCTTTCTTT
medium-sized	TRBJ1-1	TRBV4-3	-	CASSQDRGTEAFF	TGCGCCAGCAGCCAAGACAGGGGAACTGAAGCTTTCTTT
-	TRBJ1-4	TRBV19	-	CASSYGEEKLFF	TGTGCCAGTAGTTATGGGGAAGAAAAACTGTTTTTT
-	TRBJ1-6	TRBV30	-	CAWREANSPLHF	TGTGCCTGGAGGGAAGCAAATTCACCCCTCCACTTT
-	TRBJ2-3	TRBV18	-	CASSNTDTQYF	TGTGCCAGCTCTAATACAGATACGCAGTATTTT
-	TRBJ2-3	TRBV28	TRBD2	CASSLRASGGPDTQYF	TGTGCCAGCAGTTTAAGGGCTAGCGGGGGGCCAGATACGCAGTATTTT
-	TRBJ1-5	TRBV7-3	-	CASSAGSNQPQHF	TGTGCCAGCAGTGCGGGGAGCAATCAGCCCCAGCATTTT
-	TRBJ2-5	TRBV30	TRBD2	CAWGSGVQETQYF	TGTGCCTGGGGTAGCGGGGTCCAAGAGACCCAGTACTTC
-	TRBJ1-2	TRBV2	-	CARIGPIGGYTF	TGTGCCAGGATAGGGCCAATAGGAGGCTACACCTTC
few	TRBJ2-3	TRBV19	-	CASRQSGDTQYF	TGTGCCAGCCGACAGTCGGGAGATACGCAGTATTTT
-	TRBJ1-1	TRBV18	TRBD1	CASSPIVGQGVNTEAFF	TGTGCCAGCTCACCAATTGTAGGACAGGGTGTGAACACTGAAGCTTTCTTT
-	TRBJ1-1	TRBV30	-	CAWRGPGANTEAFF	TGTGCCTGGAGGGGTCCAGGCGCGAACACTGAAGCTTTCTTT
-	TRBJ1-2	TRBV5-6	-	CASTLGPADGYGYTF	TGTGCCAGCACCTTGGGGCCCGCGGATGGATATGGCTACACCTTC
-	TRBJ2-7	TRBV11-2	-	CASSFSRPLTYEQYF	TGTGCCAGCAGCTTCTCCCGGCCCCTTACCTACGAGCAGTACTTC
-	TRBJ1-5	TRBV12-3/TRBV12-4	-	CASSYGGLGAQHF	TGTGCCAGCAGCTACGGGGGACTCGGGGCCCAGCATTTT
once	TRBJ1-1	TRBV6-5	-	CASTNGQLMNTEAFF	TGTGCCAGCACCAACGGACAGCTCATGAACACTGAAGCTTTCTTT
once	TRBJ1-1	TRBV9	-	CASSVATGRNTEAFF	TGTGCCAGCAGCGTAGCTACGGGCAGGAACACTGAAGCTTTCTTT